The 25 T cell receptor beta chains presented below share a single source sample, sequenced in a study of blood T cell repertoires in COVID-19. Method: immunoSEQ multiplex PCR; TCRdb's copy keeps in-frame clones and lacks some. Here the sample spans approximately 77,000 clones, about nine tenths being singletons. Input material: peripheral blood. These receptors were collected from a woman at least 80 years old with acute or convalescent COVID-19.

V gene TRBV7-9 combines with J gene TRBJ1-5; D ambiguous. The CDR3 contains 12 residues. CDR1 and CDR2 from the germline V gene are SEHNR and FQNEAQ (reference sequence). The ends were cut back, 8 bases at V and 2 bases at J, with 7 bases in the middle. The chain's CDR3 is CASGLGNQPQHF. In DNA form, the CDR3 reads TGTGCCAGCGGGCTTGGCAATCAGCCCCAGCATTTT. Drawing the rest from reference TRBV7-9 and TRBJ1-5, the complete variable domain is DTGVSQNPRHKITKRGQNVTFRCDPISEHNRLYWYRQTLGQGPEFLTYFQNEAQLEKSRLLSDRFSAERPKGSFSTLEIQRTEQGDSAMYLCASGLGNQPQHFGDGTRLSIL.

This chain links TRBV5-5 with TRBJ2-3; TRBD1 aligns across 10 bases. V lost 1 base, J lost 7 bases, and 9 bases stayed unmatched. The CDR3 totals 16 residues. From germline, CDR1 is SGHKS and CDR2 YYEKEE (reference sequence). CDR3 sequence (DNA): TGTGCCAGCAGCTTGACCCTGGGACAGGGGACGCATACGCAGTATTTT. Encoded protein: CASSLTLGQGTHTQYF.

This chain joins TRBV15 and TRBJ1-6; D ambiguous. Germline loops: CDR1 LNHNV, CDR2 YYDKDF (reference sequence). This CDR3 contains 16 residues. V was trimmed by 1 base and J by 4 bases, leaving 11 bases between them. As DNA, the CDR3 is TGTGCCACCAGCAGAGCTGTGGCGGTGTATAATTCACCCCTCCACTTT. This sequence encodes CATSRAVAVYNSPLHF.

The V gene is TRBV5-1, the J gene TRBJ2-1, with D perhaps TRBD2 (6 bases). The CDR3 contains 15 residues. The V and J ends lost 4 bases and 2 bases respectively, with 13 bases between them. CDR1 SGHRS and CDR2 YFSETQ come from the germline V gene. CDR3 sequence: CASSDGRTTYNEQFF. As DNA, the CDR3 is TGCGCCAGCAGCGACGGGAGAACGACCTACAATGAGCAGTTCTTC. Combining the CDR3 with reference TRBV5-1 and TRBJ2-1 gives the whole variable domain KAGVTQTPRYLIKTRGQQVTLSCSPISGHRSVSWYQQTPGQGLQFLFEYFSETQRNKGNFPGRFSGRQFSNSRSEMNVSTLELGDSALYLCASSDGRTTYNEQFFGPGTRLTVL.

The rearrangement links TRBV5-5 to TRBJ2-5; weak D call: TRBD2 (7 bases). The germline CDR1 and CDR2 sequences are SGHKS and YYEKEE (reference sequence). V was clipped by 4 bases and J by 1 base, with 14 bases between them. The length of the CDR3 is 15 residues. CDR3 sequence reads: CASSPPRGAQETQYF. CDR3 DNA sequence: TGTGCCAGCAGCCCCCCCCGGGGGGCCCAAGAGACCCAGTACTTC.

This clone appeared a few times. The chain combines TRBV6-2 or TRBV6-3 with TRBJ1-2; no clear D gene. V shed 5 bases and J shed 6 bases, with 13 bases lying between them. Germline V gene sequence: CDR1 MNHEY, CDR2 SVGEGT. The CDR3 runs 13 residues. Here the CDR3 DNA reads TGTGCCAGCAGTGCCCGGGAGTTACATGGCTACACCTTC. As protein: CASSARELHGYTF.

This clone was counted a single time. The CDR3 nucleotides are TGTGCCAGCAGCCGGGGAGGGGGGGAGCAGTACTTC. Encoded protein: CASSRGGGEQYF. The J gene is TRBJ2-7, the V gene TRBV6-5; a weak D match, TRBD2 (7 bases). Trimming left V 6 bases short and J 7 bases short, with 13 bases between. This CDR3 contains 12 residues. CDR1 is MNHEY, CDR2 SVGAGI, per germline.

This clone was seen once. The CDR3 loop reads CASGSSYEQYF. The CDR3 nucleotides read TGTGCCAGCGGGAGTTCCTACGAGCAGTACTTC. The chain joins TRBV2 to TRBJ2-7; possible D gene TRBD2, 5 bases. V lost 8 bases and J 1 base, leaving 6 bases between the germline ends. CDR3 size: 11 residues. The V gene's germline CDR1 is SNHLY and CDR2 FYNNEI.

This chain uses TRBV4-2 with TRBJ2-1; 7 nucleotides match TRBD1. This CDR3 has 16 residues. Looked up from germline, CDR1 is LGHNA and CDR2 is YNFKEQ. With 4 bases clipped from V and 6 bases from J, the junction kept 12 bases outside the gene matches. CDR3 sequence (DNA): TGTGCCAGCAGCCCCGGTTCGGGACAGATTTTCAATGAGCAGTTCTTC. Translation: CASSPGSGQIFNEQFF.

This chain links TRBV7-2 with TRBJ2-4, with D tentatively TRBD2 (5 bases). The germline V and J ends were trimmed by 1 base and 8 bases, with 12 bases remaining between them. The CDR3 runs to 14 residues. Looked up from germline, CDR1 is SGHTA and CDR2 is FQGNSA. The CDR3 protein is CASSLGLAMDIQYF. As DNA, the CDR3 is TGTGCCAGCAGCTTAGGGCTAGCCATGGACATTCAGTACTTC.

The V and J genes are TRBV7-3 and TRBJ1-3; 9 positions agree with TRBD1. Germline V gene sequence: CDR1 SGHTA, CDR2 FQGTGA. The CDR3 sequence is 14 residues long. V shed 5 bases, J shed 2 bases, and the junction held 1 base outside the gene matches. DNA of the CDR3: TGTGCCAGCAGCCGGACAGGGGCTGGAAACACCATATATTTT. Translating gives CASSRTGAGNTIYF. The full variable domain, with the rest looked up from reference TRBV7-3 and TRBJ1-3, is GAGVSQTPSNKVTEKGKYVELRCDPISGHTALYWYRQSLGQGPEFLIYFQGTGAADDSGLPNDRFFAVRPEGSVSTLKIQRTERGDSAVYLCASSRTGAGNTIYFGEGSWLTVV.

The chain uses TRBV19 and TRBJ2-2, with 8 bases that match TRBD2. This CDR3 has 14 amino acids. The V and J ends lost 3 bases and 5 bases, in that order; junction bases with no gene match: 2. CDR1 is LNHDA and CDR2 is SQIVND in the germline V gene (reference sequence). The CDR3 loop reads CASSIGGRTGELFF. CDR3 DNA: TGTGCCAGTAGTATCGGCGGGAGGACCGGGGAGCTGTTTTTT.

V usage is TRBV2 and J usage is TRBJ2-1; D is perhaps TRBD1 (6 bases). Germline V gene data show CDR1 as SNHLY and CDR2 as FYNNEI. Trimming took 9 bases from V and 5 from J, leaving 8 bases between them. The CDR3 runs to 11 residues. Here the CDR3 reads CASTGNNEQFF. The CDR3 coding sequence is TGTGCCAGTACAGGGAACAATGAGCAGTTCTTC.

This clone showed up just a few times. The V gene is TRBV7-2, the J gene TRBJ2-1; a possible D gene is TRBD2 (6 bases). Germline loops: CDR1 SGHTA, CDR2 FQGNSA. The CDR3 has 16 amino acids. Trimming cost V 5 bases and J 8 bases, with 22 bases left between them. The CDR3 sequence: CASSPEGTGSEDEQFF. CDR3 nucleotide sequence: TGTGCCAGCAGCCCGGAGGGGACTGGGAGCGAGGATGAGCAGTTCTTC.

CDR3 DNA: TGTGCCAGTAGTATCAGCACAGGGGGCGAAAAACTGTTTTTT. Translated, it gives CASSISTGGEKLFF. This sequence joins TRBV19 and TRBJ1-4; 9 bases are a match to TRBD1. The CDR3 contains 14 residues. Per germline, CDR1 LNHDA and CDR2 SQIVND (reference sequence). V trimming: 3 bases; J trimming: 8 bases; junction bases outside the gene matches: 4.

This rearrangement joins TRBV11-3 to TRBJ2-1, with 9 bases matching TRBD2. The germline gives CDR1 SGHNT, CDR2 YENEEA. There are 16 residues in the CDR3. Unmatched junction bases numbered 7, after V lost 1 base and J lost 6 bases. CDR3 residues: CASSLGGLAGGNEQFF. In DNA, the CDR3 is TGTGCCAGCAGCTTAGGGGGACTAGCAGGGGGCAATGAGCAGTTCTTC.

The J gene is TRBJ2-2, the V gene TRBV7-6; 7 bases fit TRBD1. CDR3 length: 15 amino acids. Germline V CDR1 and CDR2: SGHVS, FNYEAQ. The V segment lost 3 bases and the J segment 7 bases; nucleotides outside the gene matches: 8. CDR3 loop: CASSFGTVVDGELFF. The CDR3, as DNA: TGTGCCAGCAGCTTCGGGACAGTCGTTGACGGGGAGCTGTTTTTT.

V is TRBV6-6 and J is TRBJ2-1; 9 bases line up with TRBD1. This CDR3 is 16 amino acids long. V was pared by 6 bases and J by 5 bases, with 11 bases of the junction left unmatched. Germline V lookup: CDR1 MNHNY, CDR2 SVGAGI (reference sequence). CDR3 in amino acids: CASRDEGTGRDNEQFF. CDR3 bases: TGTGCCAGCAGAGACGAAGGGACAGGGAGAGACAATGAGCAGTTCTTC.

The chain recombines TRBV12-3 or TRBV12-4 with TRBJ1-5; D is ambiguous. This CDR3 is 13 amino acids long. Trimming removed 8 bases from V and 2 bases from J, with 10 bases in between. CDR3 protein: CASGGEGNQPQHF. The CDR3 nucleotides are TGTGCCAGCGGAGGTGAGGGCAATCAGCCCCAGCATTTT.

This clone was seen once. The chain recombines TRBV25-1 with TRBJ2-1; 10 bases line up with TRBD2. With 1 base clipped from V and 7 bases from J, the junction kept 13 bases outside the gene matches. The germline V gene has CDR1 MGHDK and CDR2 SYGVNS. The CDR3 is made up of 18 amino acids. CDR3 DNA sequence: TGTGCCAGCAGTGAATCGTGGAAGGCTAGCGGGAGAGGAAATGAGCAGTTCTTC. Encoded protein: CASSESWKASGRGNEQFF.

The chain recombines TRBV19 with TRBJ1-3, with unresolved D. Between the trimmed V and J ends, which lost 3 bases and 4 bases, there was a span of 10 bases. Germline CDR1 LNHDA, CDR2 SQIVND (reference sequence). This CDR3 is 14 amino acids long. The CDR3 region has the DNA TGTGCCAGTAGTATTAAGGCAGGAGGAAACACCATATATTTT. This sequence encodes CASSIKAGGNTIYF.

The DNA of the CDR3 is TGTGCCACCAGTGATTTACGTTCGCAGGCTGAGAACACTGAAGCTTTCTTT. It translates to CATSDLRSQAENTEAFF. This chain connects TRBV24-1 to TRBJ1-1, with D uncertain. CDR1 KGHDR and CDR2 SFDVKD come from the germline V gene. V lost 1 base and J lost 1, with 15 bases in between. The CDR3 is 17 residues long.

The rearrangement joins TRBV11-2 to TRBJ2-7, with a tentative D call TRBD2 (6 bases). V was cut by 0 bases and J by 6 bases, with 12 bases left in between. Germline V CDR1 and CDR2: SGHAT, FQNNGV. This CDR3 contains 14 residues. DNA for the CDR3: TGTGCCAGCAGCTTAGAGGCGGGGCCACCCGAGCAGTACTTC. As protein: CASSLEAGPPEQYF. The full variable domain, with the rest looked up from reference TRBV11-2 and TRBJ2-7, is EAGVAQSPRYKIIEKRQSVAFWCNPISGHATLYWYQQILGQGPKLLIQFQNNGVVDDSQLPKDRFSAERLKGVDSTLKIQPAKLEDSAVYLCASSLEAGPPEQYFGPGTRLTVT.

CDR3: CATRGARASNSPLHF. CDR3 nucleotide sequence: TGTGCCACCAGGGGTGCGCGGGCTAGTAATTCACCCCTCCACTTT. The V gene is TRBV15, the J gene TRBJ1-6; D is unresolved. The CDR3 covers 15 residues. V shed 6 bases and J shed 6 bases, with 15 bases lying between them. Germline CDR1 and CDR2: LNHNV and YYDKDF (reference sequence).

The rearrangement links TRBV29-1 to TRBJ2-5, with TRBD2 matching over 9 bases. With V trimmed by 7 bases and J by 7 bases, 10 bases remained unmatched. The CDR3 runs to 13 residues. The germline V gene has CDR1 SQVTM and CDR2 ANQGSEA. CDR3 DNA sequence: TGCAGCGCCGCAGGTGCGACTAGCGGGACCCAGTACTTC. Translation gives CSAAGATSGTQYF.